This T cell receptor (beta chain) stems from a study of shared clonotypes between healthy human individuals. Germline CDR1 MNHEY, CDR2 SVGAGI. Trimming cost V 6 bases and J 0 bases, with 9 bases left between them. The CDR3 length is 13 residues. The naive CD8 fraction comprised CD45RO-negative cells positively selected for CCR7 and excluded terminally differentiated effector memory CD45RA+ cells. Produced via immunoSEQ multiplex PCR; TCRdb's table is partial and in-frame only. This sample has 2 million to 2.5 million clones, with about 92% found just once. The sample taken for sequencing was naive CD8+ T cells from PBMCs. The chain carries TRBV6-5 and TRBJ2-7; the D is unclear. The receptor comes from a man between 18 and 35 years old in good health. Some clones in this sample may be carry-over from other donors' samples. The CDR3 reads CASSPASSYEQYF. The CDR3 DNA reads as TGTGCCAGCAGCCCGGCAAGCTCCTACGAGCAGTACTTC.